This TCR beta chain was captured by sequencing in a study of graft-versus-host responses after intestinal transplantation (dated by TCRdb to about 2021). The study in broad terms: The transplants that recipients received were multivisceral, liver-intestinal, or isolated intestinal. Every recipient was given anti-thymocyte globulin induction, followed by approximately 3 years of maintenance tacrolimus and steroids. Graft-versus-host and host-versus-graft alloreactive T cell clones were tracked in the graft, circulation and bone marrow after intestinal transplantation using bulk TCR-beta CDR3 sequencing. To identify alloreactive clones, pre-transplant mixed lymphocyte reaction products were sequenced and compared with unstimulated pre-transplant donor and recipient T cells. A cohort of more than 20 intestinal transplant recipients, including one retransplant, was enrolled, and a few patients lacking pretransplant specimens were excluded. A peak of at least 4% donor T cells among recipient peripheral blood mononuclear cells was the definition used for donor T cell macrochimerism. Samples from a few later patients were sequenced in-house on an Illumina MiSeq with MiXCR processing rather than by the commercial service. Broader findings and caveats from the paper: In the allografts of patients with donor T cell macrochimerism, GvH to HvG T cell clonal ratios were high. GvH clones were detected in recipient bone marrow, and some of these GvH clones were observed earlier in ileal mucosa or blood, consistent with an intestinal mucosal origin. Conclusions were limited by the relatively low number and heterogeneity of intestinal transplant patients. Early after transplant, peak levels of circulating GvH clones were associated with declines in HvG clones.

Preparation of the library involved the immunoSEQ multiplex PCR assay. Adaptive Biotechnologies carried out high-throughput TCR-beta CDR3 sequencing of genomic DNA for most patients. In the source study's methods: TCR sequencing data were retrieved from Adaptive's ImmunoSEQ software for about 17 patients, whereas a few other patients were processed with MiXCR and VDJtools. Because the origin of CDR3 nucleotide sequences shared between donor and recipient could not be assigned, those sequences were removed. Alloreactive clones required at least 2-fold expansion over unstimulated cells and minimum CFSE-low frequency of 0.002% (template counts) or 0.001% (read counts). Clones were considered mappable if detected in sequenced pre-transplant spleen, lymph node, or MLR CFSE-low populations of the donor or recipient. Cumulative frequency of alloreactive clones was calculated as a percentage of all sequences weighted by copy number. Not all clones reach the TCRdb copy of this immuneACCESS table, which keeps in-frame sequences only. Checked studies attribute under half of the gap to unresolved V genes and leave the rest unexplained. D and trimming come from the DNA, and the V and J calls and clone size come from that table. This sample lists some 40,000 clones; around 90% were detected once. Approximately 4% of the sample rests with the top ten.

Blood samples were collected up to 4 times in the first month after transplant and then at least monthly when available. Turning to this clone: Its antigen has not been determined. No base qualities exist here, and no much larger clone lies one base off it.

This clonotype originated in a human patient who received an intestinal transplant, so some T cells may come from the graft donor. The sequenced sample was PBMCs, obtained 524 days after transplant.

The CDR3 protein is CASSPRTDTQYF. The nucleotide sequence reads as follows: TGTGCCAGCTCACCCCGTACAGATACGCAGTATTTT. The chain couples TRBV18 to TRBJ2-3; no D segment can be confidently identified. CDR1 KGHSH and CDR2 LQKENI are derived from the germline V gene. Trimming takes 3 bases from V and 3 bases from J, and the germline ends sit 4 bases apart. The CDR3 has 12 amino acids, counting the end cysteine and phenylalanine. Kept here is only the CDR3 DNA, which spans 36 bases and is read in frame from base 1.